This T cell receptor beta chain came from a study of response to subunit inactivated influenza vaccine. This clonotype was seen a few times. Its antigen remains unknown. Study findings and constraints: That few new T cells are recruited by each seasonal influenza vaccination was the authors' suggestion.

Trimming took 3 bases from V and 2 from J, leaving 10 bases between them. This CDR3 has 15 residues. A single record per CDR3 protein comes from TCRdb applying MiXCR to the RT-PCR reads. This table holds approximately 570,000 distinct CDR3 sequences, around 8% found once. The TCR sequence derives from a man between 45 and 75 years old who received an inactivated influenza vaccine. The sequences come from PBMCs from blood, collected less than 25 months after vaccination. V usage is TRBV12-3 or TRBV12-4 and J usage is TRBJ2-2; no firm D call. The CDR3 region has the DNA TGTGCCAGCAGTTTTAGACACCTAAACACCGGGGAGCTGTTTTTT. The encoded protein is CASSFRHLNTGELFF.